The present entry profiles one T cell receptor (beta chain) with its context. The table came from immunoSEQ multiplex PCR; TCRdb's copy has only in-frame clones and leaves some out. The table shows about 75,000 clones, with 75% to 85% occurring only once. These data originate in a study of blood T cell repertoires in COVID-19. This sequence originates from a woman aged 80 or over with active or convalescent COVID-19. What was sequenced was peripheral blood.

Written as DNA, the CDR3 is TGTGCCAGCAGCTTAGAGGCTCAGGGCTCCTACGAGCAGTACTTC. Residues: CASSLEAQGSYEQYF. The chain uses TRBV7-6 and TRBJ2-7; possible D gene TRBD1, 5 bases. The germline V gene encodes CDR1 SGHVS and CDR2 FNYEAQ. V was shortened by 1 base and J by 0 bases, with 10 bases between the two germline ends. This CDR3 contains 15 residues.